This record covers a single T cell receptor beta chain. Which antigen it targets is not known. No per-base quality is available; no much larger clone lies one base away. This sample stems from a study of radiotherapy plus CTLA-4 blockade in lung cancer (dated by TCRdb to about 2018). Study-level background: Among enrolled patients, under 20% had an objective response and roughly 33% reached disease control.

The full study reports these points: After treatment with radiotherapy and ipilimumab, TCR clones that originated in tumors expanded in peripheral blood. The strongest predictors of response, as reported, were early dynamic changes in blood T cell clones along with a rise in serum interferon-beta after radiation.

Focal radiation therapy combined with CTLA-4 blockade (ipilimumab) was tested in patients with chemo-refractory metastatic non-small-cell lung cancer. The protocol used for the library was the immunoSEQ multiplex PCR assay. As stored in TCRdb, this immuneACCESS dataset retains in-frame rearrangements with V and J assigned. A fraction of the clones does not appear; measured against another copy, unresolved V genes explain less than half of the discrepancy, and the remainder lacks a known reason. In all, the sample holds 85,000 to 130,000 clones, and about 83% of those were seen once. Clones ranked in the top ten supply about 2.2% of the sample. Material: peripheral blood, obtained from a patient treated with radiotherapy plus ipilimumab. The receptor was isolated from a human donor with non-small cell lung cancer that progressed on radiotherapy plus ipilimumab. Some clones in this sample may be carry-over from other donors' samples.

In nucleotide form, the sequence is TGTGCCAGCAGCTTAGATTGGGGGACTCCCGGAGGAGAGCAGTTCTTC. Its translation is CASSLDWGTPGGEQFF. The rearrangement joined TRBV11-3 to TRBJ2-1; D gene: possibly TRBD2, on 6 matching bases. Counted from cysteine to phenylalanine, this CDR3 has 16 amino acids. The only DNA kept is the CDR3, 48 bases in frame from the first base. The germline ends are 19 bases apart after V is trimmed by 0 bases and J by 10 bases. CDR1 and CDR2, looked up from the germline V gene, are SGHNT and YENEEA.